This T cell receptor (beta chain) was profiled in a study of T cells in Graves' hyperthyroidism and ophthalmopathy. TCR beta CDR3 region amplification was performed from RNA transcripts. TCR CDR3 regions were first amplified by RT-PCR with HTBI primers. TCRdb redid the calling of the multiplex PCR reads with MiXCR, one entry per CDR3 protein. Among some 600,000 distinct CDR3 sequences, around 14% were seen once, and the ten largest hold under 7%. The CDR3 spans 16 residues. Unmatched junction bases numbered 4, after V lost 4 bases and J lost 0 bases. CDR1 DFQATT and CDR2 SNEGSKA come from the germline V gene (reference sequence).

The sequencing sample was made of blood. This sequence joins TRBV20-1 and TRBJ2-1, with TRBD2 matching 12 bases. The receptor was isolated from a woman in her 30s with Graves' hyperthyroidism that later progressed to Graves' ophthalmopathy. CDR3 DNA sequence: TGCAGTGCTATTCTAGCGGGAGGGAGCTCCTACAATGAGCAGTTCTTC. Translation gives CSAILAGGSSYNEQFF.